A single sample gave rise to the 28 T cell receptor beta chains below, sequenced in a study of blood T cell repertoires in COVID-19. Libraries were prepared by immunoSEQ multiplex PCR; TCRdb keeps only in-frame clonotypes and omits some of them. Here the sample spans over 150,000 clones, 88% being singletons. Sequencing was carried out using peripheral blood. The receptors come from a man aged 50 to 59 who had recovered from COVID-19.

This chain uses TRBV5-4 with TRBJ2-7; 10 bases agree with TRBD1. Trimming cost V 1 base and J 2 bases; bases outside gene matches: 9. Germline V gene sequence: CDR1 SGHNT, CDR2 YYREEE (reference sequence). The CDR3 loop spans 17 amino acids. CDR3 region: CASSLRDRGINAYEQYF. The CDR3 DNA reads TGTGCCAGCAGCTTGAGGGACAGGGGCATAAACGCCTACGAGCAGTACTTC.

The sample holds a few counts of this clone. J is TRBJ1-6 and V is TRBV27; TRBD1 agrees at 8 bases. Germline V lookup: CDR1 MNHEY, CDR2 SMNVEV (reference sequence). V gave up 8 bases and J gave up 1 base; unmatched junction bases: 7. CDR3 size: 16 residues. In DNA form, the CDR3 reads TGTGCCAGCCGTGGCCAGGGGGCTTCCTATAATTCACCCCTCCACTTT. Translating it yields CASRGQGASYNSPLHF.

CDR3 sequence (DNA): TGTGCCAGCAGCCCGTGGACTAGCGGGGCCTACGAGCAGTACTTC. Translating it yields CASSPWTSGAYEQYF. V is TRBV3-1 (or the pseudogene TRBV3-2) and J is TRBJ2-7, with TRBD2 matching over 12 bases. The CDR3 is made up of 15 amino acids. Germline trimming cut 4 bases from V and 2 bases from J; bases unmatched to any gene: 3. Per germline, CDR1 LGHDT and CDR2 YNNKEL (reference sequence).

The CDR3 bases are TGTGCCAGCACGCGAGACCGGGACAGGGTCTACGAGCAGTACTTC. This gives the protein CASTRDRDRVYEQYF. The chain links TRBV2 to TRBJ2-7; 9 bases align to TRBD1. The V segment lost 7 bases and the J segment 3 bases; nucleotides outside the gene matches: 10. CDR1 SNHLY and CDR2 FYNNEI come from the germline V gene. The CDR3 is 15 residues long.

The V gene is TRBV28, the J gene TRBJ1-4; D gene ambiguous. V was shortened by 4 bases and J by 8 bases, with 5 bases between the two germline ends. Germline V gene sequence: CDR1 MDHEN, CDR2 SYDVKM. CDR3 size: 11 residues. CDR3 nucleotide sequence: TGTGCCAGCAGTTACGAGGAAAAACTGTTTTTT. Its protein product is CASSYEEKLFF.

This chain connects TRBV19 to TRBJ2-7; 8 nucleotides match TRBD2. The junction had 9 bases not matched to a gene; V was cut back by 3 bases and J by 5 bases. Germline V gives CDR1 LNHDA, CDR2 SQIVND (reference sequence). The CDR3 spans 15 residues. The CDR3 reads CASSMRREVGDEQYF. The CDR3, as DNA: TGTGCCAGTAGTATGCGGCGGGAGGTAGGGGACGAGCAGTACTTC. Full variable domain (rest looked up from reference TRBV19 and TRBJ2-7): DGGITQSPKYLFRKEGQNVTLSCEQNLNHDAMYWYRQDPGQGLRLIYYSQIVNDFQKGDIAEGYSVSREKKESFPLTVTSAQKNPTAFYLCASSMRREVGDEQYFGPGTRLTVT.

The genes are TRBV27 and TRBJ2-7; no definite D call. The V end was cut by 3 bases, the J end by 2 bases, with 11 bases between. Germline V gene sequence: CDR1 MNHEY, CDR2 SMNVEV (reference sequence). The CDR3 runs to 14 residues. CDR3 sequence: CASSLGGGTYEQYF. CDR3 nucleotide sequence: TGTGCCAGCAGTTTGGGTGGCGGTACCTACGAGCAGTACTTC.

This chain uses TRBV6-2 or TRBV6-3 with TRBJ2-7; 10 bases fit TRBD2. V lost 6 bases to trimming and J lost 4 bases; unmatched junction nucleotides: 9. This CDR3 is 15 amino acids long. Germline V gene sequence: CDR1 MNHEY, CDR2 SVGEGT. The CDR3 spells CASSTLSGRAYEQYF. CDR3 bases: TGTGCCAGCAGCACCTTAAGCGGGAGGGCATACGAGCAGTACTTC.

This chain links TRBV5-6 with TRBJ2-1, with 7 bases lining up with TRBD2. CDR1 SGHDT and CDR2 YYEEEE come from the germline V gene. This CDR3 is built from 17 residues. V shed 0 bases, J shed 8 bases, and the junction held 14 bases outside the gene matches. The CDR3 DNA reads TGTGCCAGCAGCTTGGGCCAGGTGGGAGGGCCGATAGATGAGCAGTTCTTC. Amino acid sequence: CASSLGQVGGPIDEQFF.

The chain is built from TRBV11-2 and TRBJ2-1; 13 bases are shared with TRBD2. The germline V gene has CDR1 SGHAT and CDR2 FQNNGV. With 5 bases clipped from V and 3 bases from J, the junction kept 4 bases outside the gene matches. This CDR3 is 16 amino acids long. DNA of the CDR3: TGTGCCAGCAGCCTCCGGACTAGCGGGGGCTACAATGAGCAGTTCTTC. Its protein product is CASSLRTSGGYNEQFF.

CDR3 amino acids: CASSSRLRQAPTHTEAFF. As DNA, the CDR3 is TGTGCCAGCAGTTCCAGACTTCGACAGGCCCCAACCCACACTGAAGCTTTCTTT. The chain employs TRBV28 and TRBJ1-1, with a possible D match to TRBD1 (6 bases). The CDR3 extends over 18 amino acids. From germline, CDR1 is MDHEN and CDR2 SYDVKM. The ends were cut back, 4 bases at V and 3 bases at J, with 24 bases in the middle. Full variable domain (rest looked up from reference TRBV28 and TRBJ1-1): DVKVTQSSRYLVKRTGEKVFLECVQDMDHENMFWYRQDPGLGLRLIYFSYDVKMKEKGDIPEGYSVSREKKERFSLILESASTNQTSMYLCASSSRLRQAPTHTEAFFGQGTRLTVV.

This chain links TRBV6-2 or TRBV6-3 with TRBJ1-5; D is ambiguous. The CDR3 extends over 15 amino acids. Trimming removed 4 bases from V and 1 base from J, with 11 bases in between. Per germline, CDR1 MNHEY and CDR2 SVGEGT. The CDR3 DNA reads TGTGCCAGCAGTTGGAACAGCTTAAGCAATCAGCCCCAGCATTTT. Amino acids: CASSWNSLSNQPQHF.

The chain employs TRBV5-1 and TRBJ2-7; TRBD1 might be the D (8 bases). Per germline, CDR1 SGHRS and CDR2 YFSETQ. CDR3 length: 14 residues. The ends were cut back, 4 bases at V and 2 bases at J, with 13 bases in the middle. CDR3 coding DNA: TGCGCCAGCAGCGAAACAGGGGGGGCCTACGAGCAGTACTTC. It specifies CASSETGGAYEQYF.

This sequence joins TRBV9 and TRBJ1-1, with TRBD1 identical over 9 bases. Germline-derived CDR1 and CDR2 are SGDLS and YYNGEE. This CDR3 contains 14 residues. With 3 bases clipped from V and 6 bases from J, the junction kept 6 bases outside the gene matches. As DNA, the CDR3 is TGTGCCAGCAGCGGACTACAGGGGGCGCCTGAAGCTTTCTTT. Translation: CASSGLQGAPEAFF.

V is TRBV6-2 or TRBV6-3 and J is TRBJ2-7, with D unresolved. CDR3 size: 12 residues. Germline CDR1 reads MNHEY; CDR2 reads SVGEGT. V was cut by 1 base and J by 7 bases, with 8 bases left in between. The CDR3 reads CASSYYAGEQYF. The CDR3 region has the DNA TGTGCCAGCAGTTACTATGCCGGGGAGCAGTACTTC.

The CDR3 here is CASSQAGLAGASNIQYF. The CDR3 coding sequence is TGTGCCAGCAGCCAAGCCGGACTAGCGGGGGCCTCAAACATTCAGTACTTC. The V call is TRBV3-1 (or the pseudogene TRBV3-2), the J call TRBJ2-4, with 13 bases aligning to TRBD2. With 1 base clipped from V and 6 bases from J, the junction kept 6 bases outside the gene matches. Germline V CDR1 and CDR2: LGHDT, YNNKEL (reference sequence). The CDR3 consists of 17 residues.

The chain uses TRBV19 and TRBJ1-4, with D possibly being TRBD1 (5 bases). CDR3 length: 17 amino acids. V was shortened by 3 bases and J by 6 bases, with 20 bases between the two germline ends. In germline, CDR1 is LNHDA, CDR2 SQIVND (reference sequence). The CDR3 nucleotides read TGTGCCAGTAGTATCTTGGGGCGGCCGGCCTCATATGAAAAACTGTTTTTT. It specifies CASSILGRPASYEKLFF.

The chain couples TRBV7-9 to TRBJ1-3; D not certain. Germline V gene lookup returns CDR1 SEHNR and CDR2 FQNEAQ (reference sequence). The CDR3 runs 13 residues. V was shortened by 6 bases and J by 4 bases, with 10 bases between the two germline ends. CDR3: CASRPGAGNTIYF. The CDR3, as DNA: TGTGCCAGCAGGCCGGGTGCAGGAAACACCATATATTTT.

The chain links TRBV11-2 to TRBJ2-1; 9 nucleotides line up with TRBD2. There are 16 residues in the CDR3. J gave up 10 bases and V 5 bases, and 15 bases lay outside the gene matches. Germline V gene data show CDR1 as SGHAT and CDR2 as FQNNGV. In DNA form, the CDR3 reads TGTGCCAGCAGCGGGACTGTGGCGGGGGGGCCTAGGGAGCAGTTCTTC. Encoded protein: CASSGTVAGGPREQFF.

This chain links TRBV20-1 with TRBJ1-5; no definite D call. V lost 5 bases to trimming and J lost 12 bases, with 14 bases between them. Germline V gene sequence: CDR1 DFQATT, CDR2 SNEGSKA (reference sequence). The CDR3 has 11 residues. In DNA, the CDR3 is TGCAGTGCTGTTGACTTCCCGGACCAGCATTTT. It codes for CSAVDFPDQHF.

The chain uses TRBV7-2 and TRBJ1-5; D call uncertain. The V end lost 0 bases, the J end lost 1 base, and 4 bases lay between the germline ends. Germline CDR1 is SGHTA and CDR2 is FQGNSA. CDR3 size: 14 residues. Written as DNA, the CDR3 is TGTGCCAGCAGCTTAGCGGCAAGCAATCAGCCCCAGCATTTT. It translates to CASSLAASNQPQHF.

This clone was detected only once. The chain joins TRBV4-1 to TRBJ2-2; TRBD1 might be the D (9 bases). The germline V and J ends were trimmed by 3 bases and 3 bases, with 17 bases remaining between them. Germline V gene lookup returns CDR1 MGHRA and CDR2 YSYEKL. The CDR3 sequence is 17 residues long. CDR3 bases: TGCGCCAGCAGCCATAGCGGGGACAGGGCGGACACCGGGGAGCTGTTTTTT. This gives the protein CASSHSGDRADTGELFF.

The gene calls are TRBV6-5 and TRBJ1-5; TRBD1 matches at 9 bases. The germline CDR1 and CDR2 sequences are MNHEY and SVGAGI. The CDR3 extends over 15 amino acids. Trimming removed 9 bases from V and 1 base from J; junction bases left unmatched: 7. CDR3 sequence (DNA): TGTGCCAGTATCGGGACAGGGTCGAGCAATCAGCCCCAGCATTTT. Residues: CASIGTGSSNQPQHF.

The rearrangement joins TRBV19 to TRBJ2-3; tentatively, D is TRBD1 (6 bases). The V and J ends lost 6 bases and 2 bases respectively, with 12 bases between them. The germline gives CDR1 LNHDA, CDR2 SQIVND (reference sequence). There are 14 residues in the CDR3. CDR3 sequence (DNA): TGTGCCAGTAGCCCGCAGGGGCCCACAGATACGCAGTATTTT. This translates into CASSPQGPTDTQYF.

This clone turned up a few times. Other DNA variants within this sample encode the same CDR3. CDR3 bases: TGTGCCAGTAGACAGCAGGGAAGTAGCAATCAGCCCCAGCATTTT. Amino acids: CASRQQGSSNQPQHF. The chain joins TRBV19 to TRBJ1-5; a weak D match, TRBD1 (5 bases). Germline-derived CDR1 and CDR2 are LNHDA and SQIVND (reference sequence). There are 15 residues in the CDR3. The V and J ends lost 6 bases and 0 bases respectively, with 12 bases between them.

The CDR3 sequence: CASSANRGDGYTF. DNA for the CDR3: TGTGCCAGCAGCGCGAACAGGGGGGATGGCTACACCTTC. The chain employs TRBV7-2 and TRBJ1-2; TRBD1 matches 8 bases. V lost 5 bases, J lost 6 bases, and 5 bases stayed unmatched. This CDR3 is 13 amino acids long. Germline V gene data show CDR1 as SGHTA and CDR2 as FQGNSA.

The chain has TRBV18 and TRBJ2-5, with a tentative D call TRBD2 (5 bases). Between the trimmed V and J ends, which lost 4 bases and 5 bases, there was a span of 11 bases. The CDR3 totals 13 residues. Looked up from germline, CDR1 is KGHSH and CDR2 is LQKENI. The CDR3 reads CASSLQAEETQYF. Written as DNA, the CDR3 is TGTGCCAGCTCACTTCAAGCGGAGGAGACCCAGTACTTC.

This chain connects TRBV6-2 or TRBV6-3 to TRBJ2-3; TRBD2 aligns across 10 bases. Trimming at V came to 5 bases and at J to 6 bases, leaving 8 bases not matched to a gene. Germline lookup yields CDR1 MNHEY and CDR2 SVGEGT. The CDR3 runs 15 residues. The CDR3 region has the DNA TGTGCCAGCAGTCCCAGACTAGCGGGCTGGGATACGCAGTATTTT. This translates into CASSPRLAGWDTQYF.